A single T cell receptor beta chain is shown here with its context. For each CDR3 protein, TCRdb gives one entry from its re-call of the 5' RACE reads, without DNA. The data include about 420,000 distinct CDR3 sequences; the top ten clones carry roughly 2.5%. From germline, CDR1 is MDHEN and CDR2 SYDVKM. This CDR3 comprises 14 residues. These data come from a study of monozygotic twins with inflammatory bowel disease. The genes are TRBV28 and TRBJ2-1; the D call from TCRdb, TRBD2, cannot be confirmed without DNA. The sequence was collected from a human donor with ulcerative colitis or Crohn's disease, or a healthy co-twin of an affected twin (not recorded which). Material: blood. The CDR3: CASSLSQEGDEQFF.